This TCR beta chain was found in a study of shared clonotypes between healthy human individuals. For the study at large: CD8 memory received one plate per donor, CD8 naive two, CD4 memory three and CD4 naive three. Notes on the study in general: Estimated clonotype richness was generally higher in naive than memory subsets.

When replicate PCRs were run on sorted subsets, they used roughly 0.2 ug DNA, about 30,000 T cell genomes. Profiled with immunoSEQ multiplex PCR; TCRdb holds only in-frame clones, not every one. This sample has fewer than 2.5 million clones, with approximately 94% found just once. The V gene's germline CDR1 is SGHRS and CDR2 YFSETQ. V shed 7 bases and J 4 bases; nucleotides not matched to a gene: 12. The CDR3 sequence is 15 residues long. Regarding this clone: Its cognate antigen is unknown.

This clonotype was sampled from a man aged 18 to 35 in good health. Some clones in this sample may be carry-over from other donors' samples. The sequenced material came from naive CD4+ T cells from PBMCs. This sample's subset: CD45RA+ positively selected. This chain connects TRBV5-1 to TRBJ1-2; 8 bases are a match to TRBD1. CDR3 bases: TGCGCCAGCCGGCCCTACTGGACAGGGAGCTATGGCTACACCTTC. It codes for CASRPYWTGSYGYTF.